The next 32 T cell receptor beta chains were all read from a single sample in a study of cytomegalovirus exposure and HLA in healthy donors. PCR was performed using 60 Vbeta and 13 Jbeta primers. The assay was immunoSEQ multiplex PCR, and TCRdb's table has in-frame clones only and misses some. In the table there are around 100,000 clones, 60% to 80% of which are singletons. Sequencing used PBMCs. These receptors were collected from a man aged 60 to 69 in good health and CMV-seropositive.

This chain uses TRBV6-5 with TRBJ1-1; 9 bases are shared with TRBD1. CDR1 and CDR2 from the germline V gene are MNHEY and SVGAGI. The CDR3 spans 12 residues. V dropped 6 bases and J dropped 6; count of bases not matched to a gene: 2. The CDR3 loop reads CASRTGGSEAFF. The CDR3 DNA reads TGTGCCAGCAGGACAGGGGGTTCTGAAGCTTTCTTT.

The chain has TRBV27 and TRBJ2-5; 7 positions agree with TRBD2. Germline V gene sequence: CDR1 MNHEY, CDR2 SMNVEV (reference sequence). Trimming removed 2 bases from V and 1 base from J; junction bases left unmatched: 1. The CDR3 sequence is 14 residues long. The CDR3 sequence: CASSLRGVQETQYF. The CDR3 nucleotides read TGTGCCAGCAGTTTACGGGGGGTCCAAGAGACCCAGTACTTC.

This clone has a single count. The gene calls are TRBV6-6 and TRBJ1-4; TRBD1 aligns across 8 bases. Looked up from germline, CDR1 is MNHNY and CDR2 is SVGAGI (reference sequence). V shed 5 bases, J shed 8 bases, and the junction held 10 bases outside the gene matches. This CDR3 has 15 amino acids. The CDR3 reads CASSPPGTGREKLFF. Written as DNA, the CDR3 is TGTGCCAGCAGTCCCCCGGGGACAGGTCGAGAAAAACTGTTTTTT.

The gene calls are TRBV29-1 and TRBJ2-1; 7 positions agree with TRBD1. V lost 4 bases and J lost 0; bases outside the gene matches: 6. CDR3 size: 15 residues. From germline, CDR1 is SQVTM and CDR2 ANQGSEA. Here the CDR3 DNA reads TGCAGCGTTGGAGCCTCAGGGGGCTCCTACAATGAGCAGTTCTTC. Amino acid sequence: CSVGASGGSYNEQFF.

V gene TRBV9 combines with J gene TRBJ2-3; perhaps TRBD1 as D (6 bases). Germline assignment: CDR1 SGDLS and CDR2 YYNGEE. With 4 bases removed from V and 2 bases from J, the gap between germline ends came to 17 bases. The CDR3 has 16 amino acids. The CDR3 nucleotides read TGTGCCAGCAGCCCAACAGGGTTGAGAGACACAGATACGCAGTATTTT. This translates into CASSPTGLRDTDTQYF.

This sequence joins TRBV18 and TRBJ2-1, with TRBD1 identical over 7 bases. V gave up 11 bases and J gave up 9 bases; unmatched junction bases: 13. CDR3 length equals 13 residues. Germline V gives CDR1 KGHSH, CDR2 LQKENI. Here the CDR3 reads CAGTPSTGVEQFF. The CDR3 bases are TGTGCCGGCACCCCTTCCACAGGGGTTGAGCAGTTCTTC.

V usage is TRBV11-2 and J usage is TRBJ2-6; D not certain. With 3 bases removed from V and 0 bases from J, the gap between germline ends came to 3 bases. This CDR3 spans 14 amino acids. The germline CDR1 and CDR2 sequences are SGHAT and FQNNGV. As DNA, the CDR3 is TGTGCCAGCAGCTTTAGCTCTGGGGCCAACGTCCTGACTTTC. It encodes CASSFSSGANVLTF.

The genes are TRBV4-3 and TRBJ2-7; 9 bases line up with TRBD2. This CDR3 has 16 amino acids. Looked up from germline, CDR1 is LGHNA and CDR2 is YSLEER. The ends lost 0 bases at V and 3 bases at J; junction bases unmatched: 6. The CDR3 nucleotides read TGCGCCAGCAGCCAAGAAACAGCGGGGGGCTTCTACGAGCAGTACTTC. Translating it yields CASSQETAGGFYEQYF.

CDR3 residues: CASSVSGLTYEQYF. The CDR3 coding sequence is TGTGCCAGCAGCGTCTCGGGTCTCACCTACGAGCAGTACTTC. The chain recombines TRBV5-6 with TRBJ2-5; D uncertain. The DNA end is more similar to TRBJ2-7, so the J call may be wrong. The germline V gene encodes CDR1 SGHDT and CDR2 YYEEEE. This CDR3 is built from 14 residues.

The chain employs TRBV6-5 and TRBJ1-1; no definite D call. The germline V gene has CDR1 MNHEY and CDR2 SVGAGI. This CDR3 spans 16 amino acids. The V end was cut by 3 bases, the J end by 4 bases, with 18 bases between. In DNA, the CDR3 is TGTGCCAGCAGTTATTGGGCAGCTAGTCGGGGCACTGAAGCTTTCTTT. The encoded protein is CASSYWAASRGTEAFF.

CDR3 in DNA: TGTGCCAGCAGTTTCTCTACTAGCCCCAGATCCTACGAGCAGTACTTC. Translated: CASSFSTSPRSYEQYF. This chain connects TRBV6-5 to TRBJ2-7, with D tentatively TRBD2 (6 bases). Per germline, CDR1 MNHEY and CDR2 SVGAGI. Trimming shortened V by 4 bases and J by 1 base, and 17 bases separated the two germline ends. The CDR3 sequence is 16 residues long.

The chain couples TRBV10-3 to TRBJ2-3; 9 bases line up with TRBD2. This CDR3 has 15 amino acids. Germline CDR1 reads ENHRY; CDR2 reads SYGVKD. The junction had 6 bases not matched to a gene; V was cut back by 4 bases and J by 4 bases. CDR3 sequence: CAISVASGVADTQYF. The CDR3 DNA sequence: TGTGCCATCAGTGTAGCTAGCGGGGTAGCAGATACGCAGTATTTT.

Points on this clone: One end of the junction does not line up with germline, which may come from a read error. The chain combines TRBV6-5 with TRBJ2-2; possible D gene TRBD2, 6 bases. The CDR3 runs to 14 residues. Germline V gives CDR1 MNHEY, CDR2 SVGAGI. CDR3 sequence: CASTRDSPTGELLF. CDR3 DNA: TGTGCCAGCACGCGGGACTCACCTACCGGGGAGCTGCTTTTT.

The chain is built from TRBV5-1 and TRBJ2-1, with D perhaps matching TRBD1 (6 bases). CDR1 and CDR2 from the germline V gene are SGHRS and YFSETQ. V was shortened by 3 bases and J by 0 bases, with 10 bases between the two germline ends. This CDR3 spans 15 amino acids. The CDR3 nucleotides are TGCGCCAGCAGCTCCCGGACAGACTCCTACAATGAGCAGTTCTTC. This gives the protein CASSSRTDSYNEQFF.

V usage is TRBV19 and J usage is TRBJ1-6; D not certain. V lost 6 bases and J lost 10, with 13 bases in between. Germline lookup yields CDR1 LNHDA and CDR2 SQIVND (reference sequence). The CDR3 is 13 amino acids. The CDR3 here is CASRPERASPLHF. In DNA, the CDR3 is TGTGCCAGTAGACCAGAGAGGGCATCACCCCTCCACTTT.

This clone was detected a few times. CDR3 in amino acids: CASTDSTYHYGYTF. Written as DNA, the CDR3 is TGCGCCAGCACGGACAGCACGTATCACTATGGCTACACCTTC. This chain uses TRBV10-2 with TRBJ1-2; weak D call: TRBD1 (6 bases). With 7 bases removed from V and 3 bases from J, the gap between germline ends came to 15 bases. Germline assignment: CDR1 WSHSY and CDR2 SAAADI. The CDR3 has 14 amino acids.

V usage is TRBV28 and J usage is TRBJ1-1; no clear D gene. Trimming pared 6 bases from V and 4 bases from J, leaving 9 bases between. This CDR3 is built from 12 residues. Germline V lookup: CDR1 MDHEN, CDR2 SYDVKM. The CDR3 region has the DNA TGTGCCAGCAGCCCCCCGGGCACTGAAGCTTTCTTT. This gives the protein CASSPPGTEAFF.

The chain couples TRBV5-8 to TRBJ2-4, with 12 bases fitting TRBD1. There are 18 residues in the CDR3. The germline CDR1 and CDR2 sequences are SGHTS and YDEGEE. The V and J ends lost 0 bases and 6 bases, in that order; junction bases with no gene match: 10. The CDR3 spells CASSLGLGQGASGNIQYF. For the CDR3, the DNA is TGTGCCAGCAGCTTGGGCCTGGGACAGGGGGCAAGTGGAAACATTCAGTACTTC.

The rearrangement joins TRBV19 to TRBJ1-5; 9 nucleotides match TRBD1. CDR3 length: 16 residues. V shed 5 bases, J shed 4 bases, and the junction held 9 bases outside the gene matches. Germline V gene sequence: CDR1 LNHDA, CDR2 SQIVND (reference sequence). CDR3 amino acids: CASSARQGGINQPQHF. CDR3 sequence (DNA): TGTGCCAGTAGTGCTAGACAGGGGGGGATTAATCAGCCCCAGCATTTT.

The CDR3 loop reads CASSLVHRYEQYF. For the CDR3, the DNA is TGTGCCAGCAGTTTAGTACACCGCTACGAGCAGTACTTC. The chain combines TRBV28 with TRBJ2-7; D remains ambiguous. This CDR3 is built from 13 residues. Germline V gene data show CDR1 as MDHEN and CDR2 as SYDVKM. Trimming took off 2 bases at V and 3 bases at J, with 8 bases between the two ends.

CDR3 sequence: CASSLVGTGVNEQFF. The DNA of the CDR3 is TGTGCCAGCAGCTTGGTTGGGACAGGGGTCAATGAGCAGTTCTTC. The chain employs TRBV5-6 and TRBJ2-1, with TRBD1 matching 10 bases. V was clipped by 0 bases and J by 6 bases; unmatched bases: 3. The CDR3 is 15 amino acids. Germline V gene data show CDR1 as SGHDT and CDR2 as YYEEEE.

V usage is TRBV7-6 and J usage is TRBJ2-2; possible D gene TRBD1, 6 bases. Germline V gives CDR1 SGHVS, CDR2 FNYEAQ. CDR3 length: 15 residues. Trimming took off 5 bases at V and 6 bases at J, with 16 bases between the two ends. The CDR3 DNA reads as TGTGCCAGCAGCGAACTAGGGGGTGTAGCCGGGGAGCTGTTTTTT. It yields the protein CASSELGGVAGELFF. Filled out from reference TRBV7-6 and TRBJ2-2, the complete variable domain reads GAGVSQSPRYKVTKRGQDVALRCDPISGHVSLYWYRQALGQGPEFLTYFNYEAQQDKSGLPNDRFSAERPEGSISTLTIQRTEQRDSAMYRCASSELGGVAGELFFGEGSRLTVL.

The DNA for the CDR3 is TGTGCCTCCTCCTCGGGTTTTACGGCACCCCTCCACTTT. This codes for CASSSGFTAPLHF. This chain joins TRBV2 and TRBJ1-6; D is uncertain. In germline, CDR1 is SNHLY, CDR2 FYNNEI. V gave up 11 bases and J gave up 11 bases, with 19 bases separating them. The CDR3 totals 13 residues. Drawing the rest from reference TRBV2 and TRBJ1-6, the complete variable domain is EPEVTQTPSHQVTQMGQEVILRCVPISNHLYFYWYRQILGQKVEFLVSFYNNEISEKSEIFDDQFSVERPDGSNFTLKIRSTKLEDSAMYFCASSSGFTAPLHFGNGTRLTVT.

The rearrangement uses TRBV7-6 and TRBJ2-5; 7 bases match TRBD1. Per germline, CDR1 SGHVS and CDR2 FNYEAQ. The trim removed 2 bases at V and 5 bases at J, leaving 11 bases unmatched. The CDR3 runs 16 residues. The CDR3 region is CASSLSVTGVGETQYF. In nucleotides, the CDR3 is TGTGCCAGCAGCTTATCAGTCACAGGGGTGGGGGAGACCCAGTACTTC.

This clone was recorded only once. This rearrangement joins TRBV7-6 to TRBJ1-2; TRBD1 matches 8 bases. Looked up from germline, CDR1 is SGHVS and CDR2 is FNYEAQ. The CDR3 is made up of 17 amino acids. The V gene end was trimmed by 2 bases and the J gene end by 3 bases; junction bases not matched to a gene: 11. The CDR3 loop reads CASSLLTGTGSYYGYTF. The CDR3, as DNA: TGTGCCAGCAGCTTACTTACCGGGACAGGAAGTTACTATGGCTACACCTTC.

V usage is TRBV5-1 and J usage is TRBJ2-3; D gene unclear. The CDR3 covers 14 residues. The germline V and J ends were trimmed by 5 bases and 3 bases, with 13 bases remaining between them. The germline V gene has CDR1 SGHRS and CDR2 YFSETQ. CDR3 protein: CASRQPRSTDTQYF. Here the CDR3 DNA reads TGCGCCAGCAGACAGCCAAGAAGTACAGATACGCAGTATTTT.

The CDR3 nucleotides are TGTGCCAGCAGCTCGTCCCGCATACGGGGGGGGGAGCTGTTTTTT. Translating it yields CASSSSRIRGGELFF. The genes are TRBV11-2 and TRBJ2-2; tentative D call: TRBD2 (6 bases). CDR1 and CDR2 from the germline V gene are SGHAT and FQNNGV. This CDR3 is 15 amino acids long. V was pared by 4 bases and J by 8 bases, with 17 bases between.

This chain connects TRBV5-1 to TRBJ1-4; the match to TRBD1 covers 7 bases. The CDR3 covers 14 residues. Germline V CDR1 and CDR2: SGHRS, YFSETQ. V dropped 6 bases and J dropped 8; count of bases not matched to a gene: 10. CDR3 residues: CASTQTGSEEKLFF. The CDR3 DNA reads TGCGCCAGCACGCAGACAGGGTCGGAAGAAAAACTGTTTTTT.

This clone was seen just once. The chain has TRBV5-4 and TRBJ2-1; D is ambiguous. The CDR3 totals 12 residues. Germline CDR1 SGHNT, CDR2 YYREEE (reference sequence). The V end was cut by 0 bases, the J end by 12 bases, with 10 bases between. The CDR3, as DNA: TGTGCCAGCAGCTTGGATAAGATGAGGCAGTTCTTC. This translates into CASSLDKMRQFF.

The chain is built from TRBV21-1 and TRBJ1-5; the D call of TRBD1 is as the table states it, not checked on the DNA. TRBV21-1 is assigned pseudogene status. This CDR3 is built from 15 residues. The CDR3 DNA sequence: TGTGCCAGCAGCACTCTGACAGATGGCAATCAGCCCCAGCATTTT. The encoded protein is CASSTLTDGNQPQHF.

The chain uses TRBV14 and TRBJ1-6; tentatively, D is TRBD1 (5 bases). CDR3 length equals 18 residues. V lost 3 bases, J lost 0 bases, and 15 bases lay in between. Germline V gene data show CDR1 as SGHDN and CDR2 as FVKESK. CDR3 DNA: TGTGCCAGCAGCCAGGACATACTCGTTAGCTCCTATAATTCACCCCTCCACTTT. This encodes CASSQDILVSSYNSPLHF. Using reference TRBV14 and TRBJ1-6 for the parts outside the CDR3, the full variable domain is EAGVTQFPSHSVIEKGQTVTLRCDPISGHDNLYWYRRVMGKEIKFLLHFVKESKQDESGMPNNRFLAERTGGTYSTLKVQPAELEDSGVYFCASSQDILVSSYNSPLHFGNGTRLTVT.

The J gene is TRBJ2-7, the V gene TRBV5-1; D is perhaps TRBD1 (5 bases). Trimming pared 0 bases from V and 2 bases from J, leaving 12 bases between. This CDR3 has 15 residues. In germline, CDR1 is SGHRS, CDR2 YFSETQ. The chain's CDR3 is CASSLEGAGPYEQYF. The DNA of the CDR3 is TGCGCCAGCAGCTTGGAAGGGGCAGGGCCCTACGAGCAGTACTTC.